These 6 T cell receptor beta chains originate from one sample sequenced in a study of blood T cell repertoires in COVID-19. Sequenced by immunoSEQ multiplex PCR; TCRdb stores in-frame clones only, minus some. The sample lists about 280,000 clones, around 90% occurring once. The sequenced sample was PBMCs or T cells enriched from blood (not recorded which). These receptors were taken from a young woman with acute COVID-19.

The CDR3 DNA follows: TGTGCCAGCTCAAAGCAACAGGGTCCCACAGATACGCAGTATTTT. Translated, it gives CASSKQQGPTDTQYF. This rearrangement joins TRBV18 to TRBJ2-3; D may be TRBD1 (6 bases). Germline V gives CDR1 KGHSH, CDR2 LQKENI. V was trimmed by 5 bases and J by 2 bases, leaving 14 bases between them. The CDR3 has 15 amino acids.

This chain uses TRBV2 with TRBJ1-2; D ambiguous. Trimming removed 8 bases at V and 3 bases at J, with 28 bases between. The CDR3 runs 18 residues. Germline CDR1 is SNHLY and CDR2 is FYNNEI. CDR3 loop: CASSTRGSYLPLDYGYTF. CDR3 bases: TGTGCCAGCTCTACTCGAGGGTCATACCTGCCCCTTGACTATGGCTACACCTTC.

V gene TRBV6-5 combines with J gene TRBJ1-5; 8 nucleotides align to TRBD1. V shed 5 bases and J 3 bases; nucleotides not matched to a gene: 3. This CDR3 is built from 14 residues. Germline CDR1 reads MNHEY; CDR2 reads SVGAGI. CDR3 sequence: CASSPDRANQPQHF. The CDR3 coding sequence is TGTGCCAGCAGTCCGGACAGGGCCAATCAGCCCCAGCATTTT.

The chain uses TRBV18 and TRBJ1-1; perhaps TRBD1 as D (6 bases). This CDR3 comprises 15 residues. V was clipped by 3 bases and J by 2 bases, with 13 bases between them. The germline CDR1 and CDR2 sequences are KGHSH and LQKENI. The CDR3 spells CASSPLDSYNTEAFF. DNA for the CDR3: TGTGCCAGCTCACCCTTGGACAGCTATAACACTGAAGCTTTCTTT. Full variable domain (remainder filled in from reference TRBV18 and TRBJ1-1): NAGVMQNPRHLVRRRGQEARLRCSPMKGHSHVYWYRQLPEEGLKFMVYLQKENIIDESGMPKERFSAEFPKEGPSILRIQQVVRGDSAAYFCASSPLDSYNTEAFFGQGTRLTVV.

The V call is TRBV7-3, the J call TRBJ1-2; D might be TRBD1 (6 bases). The CDR3 runs to 14 residues. CDR1 SGHTA and CDR2 FQGTGA come from the germline V gene. The V end was cut by 5 bases, the J end by 6 bases, with 16 bases between. The CDR3 nucleotides are TGTGCCAGCAGCCAAAACCCCAGGGGTAATGGCTACACCTTC. It yields the protein CASSQNPRGNGYTF.

J is TRBJ2-3 and V is TRBV11-2; D unclear. The CDR3 consists of 16 residues. The V end lost 1 base, the J end lost 2 bases, and 13 bases lay between the germline ends. The germline gives CDR1 SGHAT, CDR2 FQNNGV. CDR3 amino acids: CASSLGTRPNTDTQYF. The CDR3 DNA is TGTGCCAGCAGCTTAGGTACCAGGCCCAACACAGATACGCAGTATTTT.